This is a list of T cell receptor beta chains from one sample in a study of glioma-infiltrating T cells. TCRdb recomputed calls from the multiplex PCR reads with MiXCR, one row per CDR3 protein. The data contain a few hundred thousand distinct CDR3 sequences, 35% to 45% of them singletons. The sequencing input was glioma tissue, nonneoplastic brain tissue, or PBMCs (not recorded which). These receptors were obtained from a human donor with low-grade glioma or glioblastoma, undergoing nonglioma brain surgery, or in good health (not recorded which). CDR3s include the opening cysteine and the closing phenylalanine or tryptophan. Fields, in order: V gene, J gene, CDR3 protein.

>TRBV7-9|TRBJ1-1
CASSLDRAEAFF
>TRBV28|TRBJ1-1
CASSQGILKAFF
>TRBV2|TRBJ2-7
CASGPRRSYEQYF
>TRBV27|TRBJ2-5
CASSPGSRETQYF
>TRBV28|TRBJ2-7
CASSGPGRVAYEQYF
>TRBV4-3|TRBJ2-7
CASSQDRSLGEQYF
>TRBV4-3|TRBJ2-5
CASSQDKGGAQETQYF
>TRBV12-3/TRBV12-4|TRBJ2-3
CAIGRPNTDTQYF
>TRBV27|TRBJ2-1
CASSFSGFYYNEQFF
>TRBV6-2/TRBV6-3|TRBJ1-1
CASSFDRVRMNTEAFF
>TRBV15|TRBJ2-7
CATSTWGGDRAHF
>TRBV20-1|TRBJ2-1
CSARDHSSGSSYNEQFF
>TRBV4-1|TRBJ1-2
CASSRLGTGYSYTF